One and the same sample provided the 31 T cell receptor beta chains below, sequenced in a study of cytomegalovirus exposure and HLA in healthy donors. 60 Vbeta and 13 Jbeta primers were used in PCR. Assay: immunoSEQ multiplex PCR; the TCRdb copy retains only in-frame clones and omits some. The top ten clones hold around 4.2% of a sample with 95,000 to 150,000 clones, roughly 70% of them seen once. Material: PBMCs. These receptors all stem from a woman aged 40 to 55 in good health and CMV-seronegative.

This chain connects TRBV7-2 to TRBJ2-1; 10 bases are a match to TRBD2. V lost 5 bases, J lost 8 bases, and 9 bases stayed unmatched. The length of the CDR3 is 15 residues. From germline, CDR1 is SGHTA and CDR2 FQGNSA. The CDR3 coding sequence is TGTGCCAGCAGCGTCATAGCGGGGGGTATGTATGAGCAGTTCTTC. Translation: CASSVIAGGMYEQFF.

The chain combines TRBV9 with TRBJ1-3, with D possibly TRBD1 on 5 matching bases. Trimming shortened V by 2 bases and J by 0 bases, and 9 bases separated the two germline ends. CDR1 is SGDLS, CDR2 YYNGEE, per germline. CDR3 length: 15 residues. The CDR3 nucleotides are TGTGCCAGCAGCGTGGGGGGAAGCTCTGGAAACACCATATATTTT. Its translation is CASSVGGSSGNTIYF.

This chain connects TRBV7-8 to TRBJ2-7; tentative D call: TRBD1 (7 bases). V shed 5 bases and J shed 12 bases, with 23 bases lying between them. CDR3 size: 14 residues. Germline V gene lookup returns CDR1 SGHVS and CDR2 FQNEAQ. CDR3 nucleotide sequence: TGTGCCAGCAGCGCTGGGACAGCCGGGGGTCCCTTGTACTTC. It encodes CASSAGTAGGPLYF.

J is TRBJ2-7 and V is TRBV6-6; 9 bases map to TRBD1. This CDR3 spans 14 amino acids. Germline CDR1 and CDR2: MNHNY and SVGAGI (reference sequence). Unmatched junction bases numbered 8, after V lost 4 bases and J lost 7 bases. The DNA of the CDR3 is TGTGCCAGCAGTTCCCGGACAGGGGAGGGAGAGCAGTACTTC. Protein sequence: CASSSRTGEGEQYF.

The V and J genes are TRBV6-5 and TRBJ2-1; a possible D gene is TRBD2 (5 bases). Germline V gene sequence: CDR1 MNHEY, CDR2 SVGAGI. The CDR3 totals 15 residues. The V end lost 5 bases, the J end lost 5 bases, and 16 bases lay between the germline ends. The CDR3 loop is CASSQAVSSNNEQFF. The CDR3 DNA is TGTGCCAGCAGTCAGGCCGTTTCTAGCAACAATGAGCAGTTCTTC.

CDR3 nucleotides: TGTGCCAGTAGTAATATAAGGGGGCTCGGCTATGGCTACACCTTC. Residues: CASSNIRGLGYGYTF. The chain recombines TRBV19 with TRBJ1-2, with 7 bases identical to TRBD1. The CDR3 totals 15 residues. V dropped 4 bases and J dropped 4; count of bases not matched to a gene: 9. The germline gives CDR1 LNHDA, CDR2 SQIVND (reference sequence).

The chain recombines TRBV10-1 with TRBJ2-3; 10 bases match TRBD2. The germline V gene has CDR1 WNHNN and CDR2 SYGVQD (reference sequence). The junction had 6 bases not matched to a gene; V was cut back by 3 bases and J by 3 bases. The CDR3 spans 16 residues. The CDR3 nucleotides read TGCGCCAGCAGTGACCCCGGACTAGCGGATACAGATACGCAGTATTTT. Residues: CASSDPGLADTDTQYF.

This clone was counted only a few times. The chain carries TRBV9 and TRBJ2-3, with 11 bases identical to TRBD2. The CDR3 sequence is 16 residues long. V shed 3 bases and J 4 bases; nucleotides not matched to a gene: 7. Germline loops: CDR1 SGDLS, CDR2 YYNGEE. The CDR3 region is CASSETSGRLADTQYF. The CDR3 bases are TGTGCCAGCAGCGAAACTAGCGGGAGATTAGCAGATACGCAGTATTTT. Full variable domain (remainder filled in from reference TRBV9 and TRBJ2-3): DSGVTQTPKHLITATGQRVTLRCSPRSGDLSVYWYQQSLDQGLQFLIQYYNGEERAKGNILERFSAQQFPDLHSELNLSSLELGDSALYFCASSETSGRLADTQYFGPGTRLTVL.

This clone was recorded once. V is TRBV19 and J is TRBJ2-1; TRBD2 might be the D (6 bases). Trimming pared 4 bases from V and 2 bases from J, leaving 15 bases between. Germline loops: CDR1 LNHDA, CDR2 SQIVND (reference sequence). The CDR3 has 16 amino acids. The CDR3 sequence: CASSTIRGKAYNEQFF. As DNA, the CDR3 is TGTGCCAGTAGTACCATACGGGGGAAAGCCTACAATGAGCAGTTCTTC.

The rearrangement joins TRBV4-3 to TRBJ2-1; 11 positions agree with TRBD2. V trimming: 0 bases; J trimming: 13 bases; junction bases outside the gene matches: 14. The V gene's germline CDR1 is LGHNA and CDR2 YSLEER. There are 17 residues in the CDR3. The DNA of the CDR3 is TGCGCCAGCAGCCAAGATATGAGGGGACTAGCGGCTAAACAACAGTTCTTC. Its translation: CASSQDMRGLAAKQQFF.

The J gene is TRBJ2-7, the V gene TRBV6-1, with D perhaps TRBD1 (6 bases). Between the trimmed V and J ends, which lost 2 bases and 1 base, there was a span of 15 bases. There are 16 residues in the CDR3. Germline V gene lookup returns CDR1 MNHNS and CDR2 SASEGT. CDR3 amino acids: CASSEYEPTGSYEQYF. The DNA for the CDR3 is TGTGCCAGCAGTGAATACGAGCCGACAGGATCCTACGAGCAGTACTTC.

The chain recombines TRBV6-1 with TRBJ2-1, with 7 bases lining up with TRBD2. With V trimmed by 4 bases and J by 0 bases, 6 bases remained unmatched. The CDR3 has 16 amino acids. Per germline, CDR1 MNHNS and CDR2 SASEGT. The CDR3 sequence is CASSGSGIYSYNEQFF. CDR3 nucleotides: TGTGCCAGCAGTGGGAGCGGGATATACTCCTACAATGAGCAGTTCTTC.

The CDR3 nucleotides read TGTGCCAGCAGCTTAGGGGGACCCGACAGGGGGTTTGGCTACACCTTC. Its translation: CASSLGGPDRGFGYTF. The chain joins TRBV7-9 to TRBJ1-2, with 9 bases lining up with TRBD1. The CDR3 loop spans 16 amino acids. The trim removed 1 base at V and 7 bases at J, leaving 10 bases unmatched. CDR1 and CDR2 from the germline V gene are SEHNR and FQNEAQ (reference sequence).

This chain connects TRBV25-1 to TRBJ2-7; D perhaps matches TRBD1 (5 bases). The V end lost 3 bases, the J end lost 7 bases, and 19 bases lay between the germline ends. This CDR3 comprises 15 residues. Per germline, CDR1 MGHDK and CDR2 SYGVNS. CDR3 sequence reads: CASSEDTRFVSEQYF. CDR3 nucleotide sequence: TGTGCCAGCAGTGAGGACACCCGGTTTGTTTCGGAGCAGTACTTC.

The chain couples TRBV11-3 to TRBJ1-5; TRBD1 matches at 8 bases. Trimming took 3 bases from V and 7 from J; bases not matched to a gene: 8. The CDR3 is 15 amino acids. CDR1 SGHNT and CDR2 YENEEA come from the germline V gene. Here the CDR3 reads CASSLGTGGFQPQHF. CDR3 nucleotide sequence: TGTGCCAGCAGCTTGGGTACAGGGGGATTCCAGCCCCAGCATTTT.

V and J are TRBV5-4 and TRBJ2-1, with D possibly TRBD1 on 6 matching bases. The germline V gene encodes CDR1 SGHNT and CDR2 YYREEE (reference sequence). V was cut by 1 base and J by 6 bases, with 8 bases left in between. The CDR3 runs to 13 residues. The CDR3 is CASSLTGSNEQFF. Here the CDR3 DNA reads TGTGCCAGCAGCTTGACAGGGTCCAATGAGCAGTTCTTC.

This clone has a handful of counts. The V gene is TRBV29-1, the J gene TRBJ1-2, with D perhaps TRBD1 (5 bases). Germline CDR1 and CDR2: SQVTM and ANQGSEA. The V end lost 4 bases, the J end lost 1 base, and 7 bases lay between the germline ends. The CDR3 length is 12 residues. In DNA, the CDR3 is TGCAGCGTTGCCGACAGTAACTATGGCTACACCTTC. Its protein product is CSVADSNYGYTF.

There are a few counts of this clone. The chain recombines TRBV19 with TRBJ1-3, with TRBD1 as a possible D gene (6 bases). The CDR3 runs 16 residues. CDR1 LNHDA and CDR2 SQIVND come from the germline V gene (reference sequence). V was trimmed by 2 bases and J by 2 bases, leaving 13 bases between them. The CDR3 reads CASSIQGKWAGNTIYF. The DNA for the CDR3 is TGTGCCAGTAGTATACAGGGGAAGTGGGCTGGAAACACCATATATTTT. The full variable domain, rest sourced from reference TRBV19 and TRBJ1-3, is DGGITQSPKYLFRKEGQNVTLSCEQNLNHDAMYWYRQDPGQGLRLIYYSQIVNDFQKGDIAEGYSVSREKKESFPLTVTSAQKNPTAFYLCASSIQGKWAGNTIYFGEGSWLTVV.

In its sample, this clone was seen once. This CDR3 reads CASSPPPRDMSTDTQYF. Written as DNA, the CDR3 is TGTGCCAGCAGCCCTCCCCCCCGGGACATGAGCACAGATACGCAGTATTTT. The chain couples TRBV9 to TRBJ2-3; TRBD1 is a possible D gene (6 bases). CDR1 SGDLS and CDR2 YYNGEE come from the germline V gene. The germline V and J ends were trimmed by 4 bases and 0 bases, with 18 bases remaining between them. The CDR3 is 17 residues long.

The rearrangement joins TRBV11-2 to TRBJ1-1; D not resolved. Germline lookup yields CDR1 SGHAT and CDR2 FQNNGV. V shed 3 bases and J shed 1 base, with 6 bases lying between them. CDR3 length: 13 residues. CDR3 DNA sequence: TGTGCCAGCAGCTTTAGCCAGAACACTGAAGCTTTCTTT. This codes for CASSFSQNTEAFF.

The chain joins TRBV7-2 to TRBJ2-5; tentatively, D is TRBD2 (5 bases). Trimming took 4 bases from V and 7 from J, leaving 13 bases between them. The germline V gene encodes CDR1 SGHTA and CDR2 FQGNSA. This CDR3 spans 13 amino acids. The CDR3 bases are TGTGCCAGCAGCTCCATAGCGTTTGGGACCCAGTACTTC. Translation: CASSSIAFGTQYF.

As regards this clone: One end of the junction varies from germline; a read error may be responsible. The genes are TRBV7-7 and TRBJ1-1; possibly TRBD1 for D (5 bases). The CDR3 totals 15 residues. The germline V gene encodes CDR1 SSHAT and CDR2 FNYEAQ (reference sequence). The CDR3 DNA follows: TGTGCTAGCAGCTTAGCGCCAGGGAAGACTTGGGAAGCTTTCTTT. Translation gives CASSLAPGKTWEAFF.

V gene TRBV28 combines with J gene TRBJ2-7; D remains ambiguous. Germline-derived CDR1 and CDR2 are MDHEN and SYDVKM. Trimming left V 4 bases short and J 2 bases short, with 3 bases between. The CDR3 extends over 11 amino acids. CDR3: CASSSAYEQYF. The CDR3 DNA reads TGTGCCAGCAGTTCGGCCTACGAGCAGTACTTC.

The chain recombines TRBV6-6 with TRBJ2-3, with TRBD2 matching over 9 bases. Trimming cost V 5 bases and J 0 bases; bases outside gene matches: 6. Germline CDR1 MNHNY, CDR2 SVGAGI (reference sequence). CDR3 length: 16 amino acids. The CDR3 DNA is TGTGCCAGCAGTCATAGCGGGGGAGGTAGCACAGATACGCAGTATTTT. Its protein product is CASSHSGGGSTDTQYF.

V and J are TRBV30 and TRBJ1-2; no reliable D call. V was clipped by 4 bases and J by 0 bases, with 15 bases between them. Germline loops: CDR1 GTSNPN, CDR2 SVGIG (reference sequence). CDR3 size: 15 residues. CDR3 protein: CAWKEAPWTNYGYTF. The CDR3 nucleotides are TGTGCCTGGAAGGAGGCGCCATGGACTAACTATGGCTACACCTTC.

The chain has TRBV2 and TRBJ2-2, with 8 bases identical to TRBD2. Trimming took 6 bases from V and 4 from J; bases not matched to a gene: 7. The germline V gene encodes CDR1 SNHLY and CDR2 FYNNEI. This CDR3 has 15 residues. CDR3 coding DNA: TGTGCCAGCAGGGGCGCGGGGGGAGGCACCGGGGAGCTGTTTTTT. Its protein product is CASRGAGGGTGELFF.

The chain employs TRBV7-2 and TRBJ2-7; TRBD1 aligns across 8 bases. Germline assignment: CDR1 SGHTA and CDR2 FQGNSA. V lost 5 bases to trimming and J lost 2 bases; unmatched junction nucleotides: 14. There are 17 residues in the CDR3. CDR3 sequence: CASSVRLGQGRPYEQYF. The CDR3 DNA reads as TGTGCCAGCAGCGTACGCCTCGGACAGGGCCGGCCCTACGAGCAGTACTTC.

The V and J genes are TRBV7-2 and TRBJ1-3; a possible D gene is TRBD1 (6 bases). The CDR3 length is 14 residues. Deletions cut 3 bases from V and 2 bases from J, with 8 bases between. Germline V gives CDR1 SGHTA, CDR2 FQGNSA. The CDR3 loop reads CASSLAGAGNTIYF. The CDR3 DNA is TGTGCCAGCAGCTTGGCAGGGGCTGGAAACACCATATATTTT.

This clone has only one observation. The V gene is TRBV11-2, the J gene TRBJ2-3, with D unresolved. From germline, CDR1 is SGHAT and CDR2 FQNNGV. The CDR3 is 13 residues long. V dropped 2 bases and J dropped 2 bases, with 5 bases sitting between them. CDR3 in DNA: TGTGCCAGCAGCTTACTCCCCACAGATACGCAGTATTTT. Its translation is CASSLLPTDTQYF.

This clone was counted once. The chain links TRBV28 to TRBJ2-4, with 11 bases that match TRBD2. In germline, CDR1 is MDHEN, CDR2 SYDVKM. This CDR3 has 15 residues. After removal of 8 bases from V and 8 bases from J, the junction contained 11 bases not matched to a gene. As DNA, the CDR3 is TGTGCCAGCCCAACTAGCGGGGGCCAGGGGGACATTCAGTACTTC. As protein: CASPTSGGQGDIQYF.

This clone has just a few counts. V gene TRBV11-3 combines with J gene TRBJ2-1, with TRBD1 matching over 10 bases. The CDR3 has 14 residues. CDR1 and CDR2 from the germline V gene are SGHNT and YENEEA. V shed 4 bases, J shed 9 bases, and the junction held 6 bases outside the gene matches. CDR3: CASSSDRGLSEQFF. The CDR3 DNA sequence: TGTGCCAGCAGCTCGGACAGGGGGTTGAGTGAGCAGTTCTTC.